Below are 19 T cell receptor beta chains sequenced from a single sample in a study of T-cell memory formation after mild COVID-19. From the 5' RACE reads, TCRdb called clonotypes with MiXCR, one entry per CDR3 protein. The sample includes approximately 400,000 distinct CDR3 sequences, about 20% of them seen just once. The specimen sequenced was PBMCs or a T cell subset sorted from them (not recorded which). Receptors were obtained from a man between 18 and 29 years old who had mild COVID-19 (a few samples of this study predate the infection). Cell type and time point are not known.

Many counts were recorded for this clonotype. The CDR3, as DNA: TGTGCCAGCAGCCCAAGACTAGCGCTCATTGGCGGGGAGCTGTTTTTT. Its protein is CASSPRLALIGGELFF. V gene TRBV7-2 combines with J gene TRBJ2-2; 8 bases are a match to TRBD2. Germline trimming cut 5 bases from V and 7 bases from J; bases unmatched to any gene: 12. The CDR3 has 16 residues. Per germline, CDR1 SGHTA and CDR2 FQGNSA.

In this sample, this clonotype turned up many times. The chain links TRBV7-3 to TRBJ2-2; D gene unclear. The ends were cut back, 2 bases at V and 7 bases at J, with 5 bases in the middle. Germline lookup yields CDR1 SGHTA and CDR2 FQGTGA. The CDR3 contains 12 residues. The CDR3 DNA reads TGTGCCAGCAGCTTAGATCGCGGGGAGCTGTTTTTT. Encoded protein: CASSLDRGELFF.

A remark on this clonotype: One end of the junction varies from germline; a read error may be responsible. CDR3 bases: TGTGCCGGCAGCGTAAAAAGGGAGGTAGTGACAGATACGCAGTATTTT. This encodes CAGSVKREVVTDTQYF. The chain uses TRBV9 and TRBJ2-3; possible D gene TRBD2, 6 bases. CDR1 is SGDLS, CDR2 YYNGEE, per germline. CDR3 size: 16 residues.

This clonotype was found a few times. This chain connects TRBV18 to TRBJ2-1, with 14 bases fitting TRBD2. CDR1 and CDR2 (germline): KGHSH, LQKENI. Germline trimming cut 2 bases from V and 6 bases from J; bases unmatched to any gene: 6. The CDR3 contains 17 residues. The CDR3 protein is CASSPGLAGGPGNEQFF. Here the CDR3 DNA reads TGTGCCAGCTCACCAGGACTAGCGGGGGGTCCTGGCAATGAGCAGTTCTTC.

The V and J genes are TRBV15 and TRBJ2-1; TRBD1 might be the D (6 bases). V was pared by 2 bases and J by 3 bases, with 8 bases between. Germline values: CDR1 LNHNV, CDR2 YYDKDF (reference sequence). This CDR3 has 14 residues. CDR3 loop: CATSRQGNYNEQFF. DNA of the CDR3: TGTGCCACCAGCAGACAGGGGAACTACAATGAGCAGTTCTTC.

This clonotype appeared many times. The J gene is TRBJ1-5, the V gene TRBV20-1; no reliable D call. This CDR3 spans 12 amino acids. Germline V CDR1 and CDR2: DFQATT, SNEGSKA (reference sequence). Trimming removed 0 bases at V and 6 bases at J, with 6 bases between. CDR3 loop: CSARDRGQPQHF. In DNA form, the CDR3 reads TGCAGTGCTAGAGATCGTGGTCAGCCCCAGCATTTT.

This chain connects TRBV6-5 to TRBJ1-2, with TRBD1 as a possible D gene (5 bases). In germline, CDR1 is MNHEY, CDR2 SVGAGI. This CDR3 region has 12 residues. V lost 5 bases to trimming and J lost 3 bases, with 7 bases between them. The CDR3 spells CASSDSHYGYTF. The CDR3 DNA is TGTGCCAGCAGTGACAGCCACTATGGCTACACCTTC.

This clonotype was seen many times. This chain uses TRBV28 with TRBJ2-7; 7 positions match TRBD2. V gave up 7 bases and J gave up 2 bases; unmatched junction bases: 5. This CDR3 has 13 residues. Germline V gene data show CDR1 as MDHEN and CDR2 as SYDVKM. The CDR3 DNA sequence: TGTGCCAGCAAGTCGGGGGGACCCTACGAGCAGTACGTC. Translated: CASKSGGPYEQYV.

This clonotype was counted a few times. The chain employs TRBV12-5 and TRBJ1-1; TRBD1 aligns across 9 bases. Germline CDR1 LGHNT, CDR2 FRNRAP. V shed 6 bases and J 3 bases; nucleotides not matched to a gene: 14. This CDR3 has 17 amino acids. DNA for the CDR3: TGTGCTAGTGGCCGACGACAGGGGGGTCTCCAGGACACTGAAGCTTTCTTT. As protein: CASGRRQGGLQDTEAFF.

This chain uses TRBV6-1 with TRBJ2-1; 12 bases are shared with TRBD2. The CDR3 length is 15 residues. Germline values: CDR1 MNHNS, CDR2 SASEGT. V trimming: 3 bases; J trimming: 3 bases; junction bases outside the gene matches: 0. The DNA of the CDR3 is TGTGCCAGCAGTGAGACTAGCGGGGGCTACAATGAGCAGTTCTTC. It translates to CASSETSGGYNEQFF.

This clonotype showed up just a few times. The chain couples TRBV28 to TRBJ1-6, with a tentative D call TRBD1 (6 bases). Germline CDR1 reads MDHEN; CDR2 reads SYDVKM. Trimming stripped 5 bases from V and 15 bases from J, with 14 bases between. This CDR3 region has 12 residues. This chain's CDR3 is CASSSPGHLLHF. CDR3 nucleotide sequence: TGTGCCAGCAGTAGCCCGGGACATCTCCTCCACTTT.

This clonotype was seen a handful of times. The chain has TRBV20-1 and TRBJ2-7; D unresolved. V lost 3 bases and J 2 bases, leaving 11 bases between the germline ends. The germline V gene encodes CDR1 DFQATT and CDR2 SNEGSKA (reference sequence). CDR3 length equals 13 residues. Here the CDR3 reads CSASGQFPYEQYF. The CDR3, as DNA: TGCAGTGCTAGTGGCCAATTTCCCTACGAGCAGTACTTC.

This chain connects TRBV14 to TRBJ2-7; D could derive from TRBD1 or TRBD2 (5 bases each). This CDR3 contains 14 residues. V lost 4 bases to trimming and J lost 2 bases, with 12 bases between them. Germline CDR1 reads SGHDN; CDR2 reads FVKESK. CDR3 amino acids: CASSRGASPYEQYF. The DNA for the CDR3 is TGTGCCAGCAGCCGAGGGGCCTCACCCTACGAGCAGTACTTC.

The chain has TRBV19 and TRBJ2-7; a possible D gene is TRBD1 (5 bases). V was trimmed by 4 bases and J by 4 bases, leaving 11 bases between them. The germline V gene has CDR1 LNHDA and CDR2 SQIVND (reference sequence). This CDR3 comprises 13 residues. Here the CDR3 DNA reads TGTGCCAGTAGTACCGGGCAGGGATACGAGCAGTACGTC. Its translation is CASSTGQGYEQYV.

V usage is TRBV7-9 and J usage is TRBJ1-1, with D maybe TRBD1 (6 bases). Trimming shortened V by 5 bases and J by 6 bases, and 19 bases separated the two germline ends. Germline CDR1 is SEHNR and CDR2 is FQNEAQ (reference sequence). The CDR3 contains 15 residues. CDR3 bases: TGTGCCAGCAGCCCTGCGGGGGGGCTTTGGGCTGAAGCTTTCTTT. Protein sequence: CASSPAGGLWAEAFF.

This clonotype was seen only a few times. V gene TRBV5-1 combines with J gene TRBJ2-1; D not certain. The CDR3 covers 14 residues. Trimming took off 0 bases at V and 4 bases at J, with 8 bases between the two ends. Germline CDR1 and CDR2: SGHRS and YFSETQ. As DNA, the CDR3 is TGCGCCAGCAGCTTGGATGGGCAGTACAATGAGCAGTTCTTC. This gives the protein CASSLDGQYNEQFF.

The genes are TRBV29-1 and TRBJ1-5; the D is unclear. This CDR3 is 11 amino acids long. V was cut by 8 bases and J by 5 bases, with 10 bases left in between. Germline lookup yields CDR1 SQVTM and CDR2 ANQGSEA. As DNA, the CDR3 is TGCAGCCCATTAAGGGATCAGCCCCAGCATTTT. Its translation: CSPLRDQPQHF.

The chain combines TRBV10-3 with TRBJ1-6; 7 nucleotides line up with TRBD1. The CDR3 has 14 residues. Looked up from germline, CDR1 is ENHRY and CDR2 is SYGVKD. The junction had 7 bases not matched to a gene; V was cut back by 8 bases and J by 6 bases. The DNA for the CDR3 is TGTGCCATCCGGGGACAGATCATTAATTCACCCCTCCACTTT. This gives the protein CAIRGQIINSPLHF.

This clonotype has more than one count but fewer than ten. The genes are TRBV5-1 and TRBJ2-4, with 8 bases aligning to TRBD1. The V gene's germline CDR1 is SGHRS and CDR2 YFSETQ. J lost 8 bases, V lost 0 bases, and 7 bases had no gene match. The CDR3 covers 15 residues. The CDR3 nucleotides read TGCGCCAGCAGCTTGGCCGTAGGACAGGGATACATTCAGTACTTC. Translation: CASSLAVGQGYIQYF. The complete variable domain, with remaining parts taken from reference TRBV5-1 and TRBJ2-4, reads KAGVTQTPRYLIKTRGQQVTLSCSPISGHRSVSWYQQTPGQGLQFLFEYFSETQRNKGNFPGRFSGRQFSNSRSEMNVSTLELGDSALYLCASSLAVGQGYIQYFGAGTRLSVL.